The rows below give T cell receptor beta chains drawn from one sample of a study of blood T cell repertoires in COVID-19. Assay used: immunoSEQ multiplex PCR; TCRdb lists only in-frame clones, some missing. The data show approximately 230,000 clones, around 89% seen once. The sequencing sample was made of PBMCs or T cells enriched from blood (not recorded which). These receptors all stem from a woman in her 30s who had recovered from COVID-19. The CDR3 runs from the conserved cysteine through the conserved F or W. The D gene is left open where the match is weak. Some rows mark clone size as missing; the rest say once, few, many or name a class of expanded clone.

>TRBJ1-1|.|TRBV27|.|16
TGTGCCAGCAGTTCACAGGGCGCCGGGAAGTTTGGTGAAGCTTTCTTT
CASSSQGAGKFGEAFF
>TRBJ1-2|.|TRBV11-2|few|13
TGTGCCAGCAGCTTAGATGGGAGTATCGGCTACACCTTC
CASSLDGSIGYTF
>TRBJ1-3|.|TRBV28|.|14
TGTGCCACAAGGCAGGGTTTCTCTGGAAACACCATATATTTT
CATRQGFSGNTIYF
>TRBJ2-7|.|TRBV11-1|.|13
TGTGCCAGCAGCTCCGGTAGGGGGGGCGAGCAGTACTTC
CASSSGRGGEQYF
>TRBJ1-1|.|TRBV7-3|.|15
TGTGCCAGCAGCTCCGGGGTTAGCGGGCACACTGAAGCTTTCTTT
CASSSGVSGHTEAFF
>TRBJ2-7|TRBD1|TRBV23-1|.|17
TGCGCCAGCAGTCTCCAAGTCCGGGACAGGGTGCCCGTCGAGCAGTACTTC
CASSLQVRDRVPVEQYF
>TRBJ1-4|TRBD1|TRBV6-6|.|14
TGTGCCAGCAGCCGTCGACAGGGCGGGGAAAAACTGTTTTTT
CASSRRQGGEKLFF
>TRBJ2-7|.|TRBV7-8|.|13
TGTGCCAGCAGCTTCTCGACAGCCTACGAGCAGTACTTC
CASSFSTAYEQYF
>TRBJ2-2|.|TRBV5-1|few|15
TGCGCCAGCAGTACGGGACTGGCGAACACCGGGGAGCTGTTTTTT
CASSTGLANTGELFF
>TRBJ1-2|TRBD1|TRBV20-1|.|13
TGCAGTGCTAGTCGGACAGGGGACTATGGCTACACCTTC
CSASRTGDYGYTF
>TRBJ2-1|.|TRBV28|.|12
TGTGCCAGCAGTGAACTGAGCAATGAGCAGTTCTTC
CASSELSNEQFF
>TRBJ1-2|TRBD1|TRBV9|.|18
TGTGCCAGCAGCGTAGCTCTCCCCACAGGGGGAGGTAACTATGGCTACACCTTC
CASSVALPTGGGNYGYTF
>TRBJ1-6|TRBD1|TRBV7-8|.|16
TGTGCCAGCAGCTCAAGAGCCGGGACAGGGAAATCACCCCTCCACTTT
CASSSRAGTGKSPLHF
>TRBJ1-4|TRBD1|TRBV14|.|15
TGTGCCAGCAGCCGATGGACAGGGGTCAATGAAAAACTGTTTTTT
CASSRWTGVNEKLFF